Following are 12 T cell receptor beta chains from one sample sequenced in a study of cytomegalovirus exposure and HLA in healthy donors. Vbeta (60) and Jbeta (13) primers were used in the PCR. Sequencing used immunoSEQ multiplex PCR; TCRdb keeps in-frame clones, though not all of them. Here the sample spans 150,000 to 200,000 clones, 70% to 85% being singletons. Sequences were obtained from PBMCs. These receptors all come from a woman under 40 in good health and CMV-seronegative.

The chain employs TRBV9 and TRBJ2-3; the match to TRBD1 covers 11 bases. The trim removed 4 bases at V and 4 bases at J, leaving 5 bases unmatched. CDR1 is SGDLS, CDR2 YYNGEE, per germline. The CDR3 loop spans 15 amino acids. In DNA form, the CDR3 reads TGTGCCAGCAGCCAGGACAGGGGGCTGGCAGATACGCAGTATTTT. Translating gives CASSQDRGLADTQYF.

This chain uses TRBV5-1 with TRBJ2-3, with TRBD2 as a possible D gene (6 bases). This CDR3 comprises 16 residues. Per germline, CDR1 SGHRS and CDR2 YFSETQ. V gave up 1 base and J gave up 0 bases, with 12 bases separating them. CDR3 nucleotide sequence: TGCGCCAGCAGCTTGTTTGGTAGCGGTAGCACAGATACGCAGTATTTT. It encodes CASSLFGSGSTDTQYF.

The genes are TRBV7-9 and TRBJ2-5; no reliable D call. CDR3 size: 15 residues. CDR1 is SEHNR, CDR2 FQNEAQ, per germline (reference sequence). V dropped 1 base and J dropped 1 base, with 10 bases sitting between them. CDR3 in amino acids: CASSLGQVPQETQYF. Written as DNA, the CDR3 is TGTGCCAGCAGCTTAGGGCAGGTCCCCCAAGAGACCCAGTACTTC.

The chain is built from TRBV7-3 and TRBJ2-7, with D perhaps matching TRBD2 (6 bases). Trimming took off 1 base at V and 5 bases at J, with 12 bases between the two ends. The germline CDR1 and CDR2 sequences are SGHTA and FQGTGA. This CDR3 is 14 amino acids long. The CDR3 DNA reads as TGTGCCAGCAGCTTAAACGGAGGGGATAACGAGCAGTACTTC. Translating gives CASSLNGGDNEQYF.

The chain has TRBV30 and TRBJ2-1; 8 bases align to TRBD1. CDR3 size: 16 residues. V lost 8 bases and J lost 9; bases outside the gene matches: 21. Germline V CDR1 and CDR2: GTSNPN, SVGIG (reference sequence). CDR3 coding DNA: TGTGCCCGCGGTCCCGGACAGGGAAGGTTGTTTGGTGAGCAGTTCTTC. Protein: CARGPGQGRLFGEQFF.

The chain is built from TRBV7-9 and TRBJ2-7; 8 bases are shared with TRBD2. The CDR3 sequence is 17 residues long. Germline V gene data show CDR1 as SEHNR and CDR2 as FQNEAQ (reference sequence). V trimming: 2 bases; J trimming: 4 bases; junction bases outside the gene matches: 13. In DNA form, the CDR3 reads TGTGCCAGCAGCTTATATTCGGGGGGGGCAAGGTCTTACGAGCAGTACTTC. Amino acids: CASSLYSGGARSYEQYF.

The rearrangement uses TRBV28 and TRBJ2-6; D call uncertain. The CDR3 covers 16 residues. Trimming removed 8 bases at V and 0 bases at J, with 14 bases between. Germline V CDR1 and CDR2: MDHEN, SYDVKM. CDR3 region: CASGISRASGANVLTF. The CDR3 DNA reads as TGTGCCAGCGGAATCTCTAGAGCCTCTGGGGCCAACGTCCTGACTTTC.

The genes are TRBV19 and TRBJ2-1; a weak D match, TRBD2 (7 bases). This CDR3 has 12 amino acids. Deletions cut 10 bases from V and 8 bases from J, with 15 bases between. Germline CDR1 is LNHDA and CDR2 is SQIVND (reference sequence). As DNA, the CDR3 is TGTGCCACCCTAGGGGGGGGACATGAGCAGTTCTTC. Residues: CATLGGGHEQFF. The variable domain in full, with the rest retrieved from reference TRBV19 and TRBJ2-1, is DGGITQSPKYLFRKEGQNVTLSCEQNLNHDAMYWYRQDPGQGLRLIYYSQIVNDFQKGDIAEGYSVSREKKESFPLTVTSAQKNPTAFYLCATLGGGHEQFFGPGTRLTVL.

The sample holds a few counts of this clone. J is TRBJ1-2 and V is TRBV7-8, with D uncertain. The CDR3 runs 18 residues. The V end was cut by 0 bases, the J end by 6 bases, with 23 bases between. Germline V gene sequence: CDR1 SGHVS, CDR2 FQNEAQ. The CDR3: CASSLAQSSNWQANGYTF. The CDR3 DNA is TGTGCCAGCAGCTTAGCGCAATCCAGTAACTGGCAGGCTAATGGCTACACCTTC.

This chain links TRBV6-1 with TRBJ1-6, with 7 bases that match TRBD1. From germline, CDR1 is MNHNS and CDR2 SASEGT. The CDR3 totals 15 residues. The V segment lost 7 bases and the J segment 6 bases; nucleotides outside the gene matches: 9. CDR3 DNA: TGTGCCAGCATATGGGGGACAGCCTTTAATTCACCCCTCCACTTT. Its translation is CASIWGTAFNSPLHF.

Turning to this clone: Germline and junction disagree at one end, which may indicate a read error. V gene TRBV5-6 combines with J gene TRBJ1-2, with D hard to call. The germline gives CDR1 SGHDT, CDR2 YYEEEE. The CDR3 has 13 residues. For the CDR3, the DNA is TGTGCCAGCAGCAGGGAGGGTAACTATGGCTACCCCTTC. It codes for CASSREGNYGYPF. The full variable domain, in which reference TRBV5-6 and TRBJ1-2 provide the parts outside the CDR3, is DAGVTQSPTHLIKTRGQQVTLRCSPKSGHDTVSWYQQALGQGPQFIFQYYEEEERQRGNFPDRFSGHQFPNYSSELNVNALLLGDSALYLCASSREGNYGYPFGSGTRLTVV.

The gene calls are TRBV6-6 and TRBJ1-5, with TRBD1 identical over 8 bases. V lost 2 bases to trimming and J lost 15 bases; unmatched junction nucleotides: 6. This CDR3 is built from 12 residues. CDR1 and CDR2 from the germline V gene are MNHNY and SVGAGI (reference sequence). The chain's CDR3 is CASSYAGQVRHF. CDR3 sequence (DNA): TGTGCCAGCAGTTACGCGGGACAGGTCCGGCATTTT.